Listed below are T cell receptor beta chains from one sample, sequenced in a study of shared clonotypes between healthy human individuals. Libraries were prepared by immunoSEQ multiplex PCR; TCRdb keeps only in-frame clonotypes and omits some of them. Here the sample spans fewer than 600,000 clones, just over 75% being singletons. Material for sequencing was PBMCs. The receptors originated from a woman aged 40-49 years in good health. Some clones in this sample may be carry-over from other donors' samples. Both conserved end residues are part of each CDR3. The D gene is left open where the match is weak. Only some rows state a clone size, as once, few, many or a class for expanded clones.

TRBV4-3	.	TRBD1	TRBJ1-5	TGCGCCAGCAGCCAGGACAGGAACCAGTATCAGCCCCAGCATTTT	CASSQDRNQYQPQHF
TRBV19	.	TRBD2	TRBJ2-1	TGTGCCAGTAGTATAGTGGGGGGACTAGCGAACAATGAGCAGTTCTTC	CASSIVGGLANNEQFF
TRBV18	few	.	TRBJ2-2	TGTGCCAGCTCGCGGGACGCTCCGAACACCGGGGAGCTGTTTTTT	CASSRDAPNTGELFF
TRBV30	.	.	TRBJ2-7	TGTGCCTGGAGTAGGGGGTCCCAGTACTTC	CAWSRGSQYF
TRBV29-1	.	.	TRBJ2-4	TGCAGCGTTGGAGACAACAAAAACATTCAGTACTTC	CSVGDNKNIQYF
TRBV19	.	.	TRBJ2-3	TGTGCCAGTAGTATAGCGGCAGGGTTCGGGACAGATACGCAGTATTTT	CASSIAAGFGTDTQYF
TRBV10-1	.	TRBD2	TRBJ2-1	TGCGCCAGCAGTGGAAGGAGACTAGCGGAAAGCTCCTACAATGAGCAGTTCTTC	CASSGRRLAESSYNEQFF
TRBV6-4	.	.	TRBJ2-1	TGTGCCAGCAGTGACTCGGTGGGAGCCTACAATGAGCAGTTCTTC	CASSDSVGAYNEQFF
TRBV5-1	.	TRBD2	TRBJ2-3	TGCGCCAGCAGCTTGGGGCCGGGAACTAGCGGGAGATTTGGCACAGATACGCAGTATTTT	CASSLGPGTSGRFGTDTQYF
TRBV2	few	.	TRBJ2-5	TGTGCCAGCAGTGCTGGCTTGCAGTACTTC	CASSAGLQYF
TRBV7-9	.	TRBD2	TRBJ2-3	TGTGCCAGCGGCTTTATAGCGGGAGGCGGAGATACGCAGTATTTT	CASGFIAGGGDTQYF
TRBV15	.	TRBD2	TRBJ2-1	TGTGCCACCAGCAGAGAAGCGGGAGGGTACAATGAGCAGTTCTTC	CATSREAGGYNEQFF
TRBV5-4	.	.	TRBJ2-2	TGTGCCAGCAGCTTGGCTGGGGGGAGCGGGGAGCTGTTTTTT	CASSLAGGSGELFF
TRBV7-9	.	TRBD1	TRBJ1-3	TGTGCCAGCAGCCCCCGCTCGACAGGGAGGGACACCATATATTTT	CASSPRSTGRDTIYF
TRBV15	.	.	TRBJ1-2	TGTGCCACCAGCAGAGGTGGCTATGGCTACACCTTC	CATSRGGYGYTF
TRBV6-1	.	.	TRBJ1-5	TGTGCCAGCAGTGAAGGTTTCGGCAATCAGCCCCAGCATTTT	CASSEGFGNQPQHF
TRBV5-1	.	TRBD2	TRBJ2-3	TGCGCCAGCAGCATACTCCCAGGACTAGCGGGAGGGGCGGCGACAGATACGCAGTATTTT	CASSILPGLAGGAATDTQYF
TRBV19	.	TRBD2	TRBJ2-3	TGTGCCAGTAGTACCCGACTAGCGAAAAGCACAGATACGCAGTATTTT	CASSTRLAKSTDTQYF
TRBV6-1	.	.	TRBJ1-5	TGTGCCAGCAGTGAGGACTGGGTGGGGCAGCCCCAGCATTTT	CASSEDWVGQPQHF
TRBV5-4	.	.	TRBJ2-7	TGTGCCAGCAGCCCCGGTTTCGCAGGGGAATACGAGCAGTACTTC	CASSPGFAGEYEQYF
TRBV7-3	.	.	TRBJ1-3	TGTGCCAGCAGCTTAGGGAGGGCCTCTGGAAACACCATATATTTT	CASSLGRASGNTIYF
TRBV27	.	TRBD1	TRBJ2-2	TGTGCCAGCAGGGACAGGGTCAACACCGGGGAGCTGTTTTTT	CASRDRVNTGELFF
TRBV18	once	.	TRBJ2-7	TGTGCCAGCTCACAATCCTACGAGCAGTACTTC	CASSQSYEQYF
TRBV19	few	.	TRBJ2-3	TGTGCCAGTAGTATAGAGGGAGATACGCAGTATTTT	CASSIEGDTQYF
TRBV5-8	.	.	TRBJ2-1	TGTGCCAGCAGCTTAGGGAGAAATATCGTCGTGGATGAGCAGTTCTTC	CASSLGRNIVVDEQFF
TRBV7-9	few	.	TRBJ2-3	TGTGCCAGCAGCTTAGTGGTGGGGCCGTCAGATACGCAGTATTTT	CASSLVVGPSDTQYF
TRBV7-6	few	.	TRBJ2-3	TGTGCCAGCACCCGCGGGACGGGCACAGATACGCAGTATTTT	CASTRGTGTDTQYF
TRBV29-1	few	TRBD1	TRBJ1-1	TGCAGCGTTGGGACAGGGGGGAACACTGAAGCTTTCTTT	CSVGTGGNTEAFF
TRBV28	.	TRBD2	TRBJ2-3	TGTGCCAGCAGTGCTAGCGGAAGCACAGATACGCAGTATTTT	CASSASGSTDTQYF
TRBV28	.	TRBD1	TRBJ1-1	TGTGCCAGCAGCCCGACAGGGCGTGAAGCTTTCTTT	CASSPTGREAFF
TRBV5-1	.	.	TRBJ2-7	TGCGCCAGCAGCTTGGGCTCAGGGTTCGTTCTGACCTACGAGCAGTACTTC	CASSLGSGFVLTYEQYF
TRBV6-5	.	.	TRBJ2-1	TGTGCCAGCAGTTACCTGGATGAGCAGTTCTTC	CASSYLDEQFF
TRBV19	once	.	TRBJ2-6	TGTGCCAGTAGTATTCTCCAGTTCGGCTATGGGTCTGGGGCCAACGTCCTGACTTTC	CASSILQFGYGSGANVLTF
TRBV9	.	.	TRBJ2-2	TGTGCCAGCAGCGTAGGGGCTTCTAACACCGGGGAGCTGTTTTTT	CASSVGASNTGELFF
TRBV10-3	.	.	TRBJ1-1	TGTGCCATCAATTCGGGGGGGCCTAGGACTGAAGCTTTCTTT	CAINSGGPRTEAFF